This T cell receptor (beta chain) was sequenced in a study of cytomegalovirus exposure and HLA in healthy donors (dated by TCRdb to 2016 to 2017). As for the study more broadly: According to an earlier analysis of around 600 of the donors, about 170 million T cells yielded 120 million or so unique TCR beta sequences and approximately 300 Gb of sequence data. Of the roughly 400 genotyped donors, less than 85% were placed in the genetic ancestry cluster associated with self-reported Caucasian donors. Because of strong linkage in the cohort, roughly 5 DR-DQ haplotypes were treated as single units for association and clustering. About 310 gigabases of sequencing data and approximately 93 million unique TCR sequences were included in an early release covering several hundred HLA-typed donors. The study used immunosequencing to profile the T cell repertoires of approximately 630 subjects and linked those repertoires to cytomegalovirus serostatus. In addition to the first cohort of several hundred subjects, a separate validation cohort of 120 different subjects was used. On average, about 240,000 unique TCR beta nucleotide sequences were sequenced per donor among 398 genotyped donors of the cohort, with 15% to 20% of those sequences being non-productive. Donor age, sex, ethnicity and CMV serostatus were compiled alongside the repertoire data. An earlier analysis of nearly 600 of the donors applied high-throughput TCR beta sequencing to assess whether each TCR beta V gene segment acted as functional or pseudogenic. Typing coverage differed by locus: A, B, C, DRB1 and DQB1 were typed in roughly 620-640 donors, DQA1 in 522, DPA1 in over 600, and DPB1 in just under 490. Genome-wide SNP genotypes for about 55% of the roughly 670 donors were used in a later genetic analysis, which treated that subset as a discovery cohort. The study aimed to test whether signatures of past pathogen exposure could be identified by cataloging public T cell receptors. Rather than drawing on any new phenotypic data, the later analysis identified candidate immune exposures from TCR beta sequences and the way those sequences occurred across donors. HLA typing covered class I and class II loci at four-digit resolution. All discovery cohort repertoires had been generated using a single sequencing platform. A later analysis re-analyzed previously published TCR beta repertoires from about 600 donors and added high-resolution HLA genotyping to study TCR occurrence patterns. To predict cytomegalovirus infection status, the study combined high-throughput TCR immunosequencing, statistical association of individual TCRs with disease status, and machine learning. On the study overall, not on this receptor specifically: Most TCR sequences were observed very rarely across donors, whereas some public TCRs were present in many individuals. A few of the identified cytomegalovirus-associated TCR beta chains were confirmed in vitro to be specific for cytomegalovirus antigens. In a later genetic analysis, a missense DCLRE1C variant was associated with V-gene and J-gene trimming of TCR beta chains, and the association was replicated in an independent cohort. Only TCR beta chains were sequenced in this cohort, and the absence of alpha or paired-chain data limited detectable features. In an earlier analysis of about 600 of the donors, most TCR beta V segments appeared in productive rearrangements about 90% or about 30% of the time, broadly matching IMGT annotations. Several of the top co-occurrence clusters appeared to be linked to parvovirus B19, influenza, CMV and Epstein-Barr virus, according to a later analysis. Some IMGT-functional V segments, including TRBV6-2 and TRBV6-3, could not be distinguished by the 87-base-pair reads and were therefore excluded. The earlier analysis of 450 to 700 of the donors excluded 15 to 20 rarely observed V segments, including chromosome 9 orphons, because counts were too low. The presence/absence analyses assumed that sequencing depth was roughly uniform across donors, and that assumption may not be true. When HLA alleles, especially DR and DQ, strongly co-occurred, TCR associations were difficult to assign to individual alleles. In a later analysis, the rate of TCR association differed among HLA loci, with DRB1 alleles having the most associated TCRs and HLA-C alleles having the fewest. The study gave a list of 150 to 200 TCR beta chains associated with cytomegalovirus. The authors suggested that the approach could potentially be generalized to other disease states and immunological phenotypes. A later genetic analysis reported fewer N-insertions in productive TCRs among donors in an Asian-associated ancestry cluster than the roughly 700-donor mean. HLA typing was unavailable for some donors at each locus, so association tests used only the typed subset. In a later analysis, HLA-associated TCR beta chains were found to be more clonally expanded and to have lower generation probabilities than equally common non-associated chains. Most CMV-associated TCR beta chains appeared to be HLA-restricted in a later analysis, and the HLA associations seemed to be driven largely by CMV exposure. In a later analysis, 16,951 TCR beta sequences were associated with specific HLA alleles at a false discovery rate of 0.05. In both the original and validation cohorts, the classifier was reported to diagnose cytomegalovirus status with high specificity and sensitivity. Linkage disequilibrium might explain the correlated functional status among segregating V segments, but an unknown experimental factor could not be ruled out. A further reported finding was that TCR beta sequences accurately predicted the HLA-A and HLA-B alleles for most subjects in the first cohort. A cluster of highly shared sequence variants was judged likely to be a technical artifact of the sequencing pipeline. Immune exposure information for the cohort was limited to CMV serostatus.

Receptor amplification or capture employed the immunoSEQ multiplex PCR assay. For the multiplex PCR, a mixture combining 60 forward primers for TCR Vbeta segments and 13 reverse primers for TCR Jbeta segments was used. The CDR3 region of rearranged TCR beta genes was amplified from genomic DNA by a multiplex PCR assay. The amplified TCR beta libraries were sequenced on the Illumina HiSeq System as 87-base-pair reads. Per the authors' processing: Across the 670 or so repertoires, a later analysis counted approximately 75 million unique TCR beta chains, some 11 million of which were shared by at least two donors. A nearest-neighbor algorithm error-corrected the raw reads and collapsed the reads into unique sequences, merging closely related sequences to remove PCR and sequencing errors. V, D and J gene segments were assigned by aligning CDR3 sequences to IMGT reference sequences. For a sequence to be retained, a match of at least six nucleotides to both a V gene segment and a J gene segment was required. A rearrangement was called productive if the CDR3 had no stop codons and remained in frame with V and J, and every other rearrangement was called non-productive. CDR3 was defined according to IMGT convention as the region running from the second conserved V-encoded cysteine to the conserved J-encoded phenylalanine. The earlier analysis of about 620 of the donors excluded sequences that lacked an unambiguous match to a single V gene segment. In an earlier analysis of approximately 590 of the donors, a V segment was called functional when productive rearrangements were above 56.7%, and segregating when the standard deviation between donors exceeded 5%. A statistical classification framework was built for diagnosing cytomegalovirus status from the catalog of TCR beta chain sequences. A later analysis assigned V and J genes by comparing TCR nucleotide sequences with IMGT/GENE-DB human TR gene sequences. In a later analysis, CDR3 sequences and most-parsimonious VDJ recombination scenarios were assigned using the TCRdist pipeline. A later analysis defined each TCR beta chain by its CDR3 amino acid sequence plus V-gene family, and excluded reads lacking a unique V-gene family. In a later analysis, 450 to 600 highly shared, low-generation-probability nucleotide sequences were removed to address suspected cross-contamination and a sequencing artifact. In a later analysis, a clonal expansion index was calculated for each public chain from normalized within-repertoire ranks of inferred template counts. Generation probabilities in a later analysis came from a VDJ recombination model fitted to out-of-frame rearrangements, and those results were checked against IGoR. A later analysis scored TCR-TCR, TCR-HLA and TCR-CMV co-occurrence with hypergeometric tests, applying a repertoire-size bias correction to TCR pairs. False discovery rates were estimated in a later analysis by permuting HLA or CMV assignments 20 times. A later analysis grouped co-occurring TCRs with DBSCAN, adding TCRdist sequence similarity when clustering within HLA-allele-positive subsets. Co-occurrence clustering excluded repertoires with fewer than 30,000 or more than 120,000 public chains, plus five with anomalous nucleotide sharing. The immuneACCESS repertoire file appears here via TCRdb, limited to in-frame rearrangements. These files lack a portion of the clones; in checked studies, under half of the deficit traces to unresolved V genes, and the cause of the others is not known. V, J and clone size were drawn from that table, and D and trimming were deduced from the DNA. Present in this sample are more than 200,000 clones, about 80% of which were seen just once. The top ten clones comprise roughly a sixth of the sample.

Concerning this clone: Its antigen is unknown. Base qualities are not at hand, and no much larger clone is one base apart.

The cohort comprised several hundred healthy bone marrow donors. Cohort members were all nominally healthy when sampled, although unrecorded immune exposures were likely present. The donor was CMV seronegative and was included in the group of 352 seronegative cohort members. Each donor provided a peripheral blood sample, and peripheral blood mononuclear cells were used for TCR beta sequencing. Genomic DNA extraction from the blood cell samples was performed with the Qiagen DNeasy Blood Extraction Kit. The junction carries 19 bases between V and J, which are trimmed by 1 base and 9 bases respectively. From a lookup of the germline V gene, CDR1 and CDR2 are MNHEY and SVGAGI. The CDR3 runs 16 amino acids, cysteine and phenylalanine included. The only DNA kept is the CDR3, 48 bases in frame from the first base.

This TCR came from a man aged 40-50 years in good health and CMV-seronegative. Material for sequencing was PBMCs. Recombination connected TRBV6-5 to TRBJ2-1, with the identity of the D gene unclear. The CDR3 has the sequence CASSYFAVKTESEQFF. DNA sequence: TGTGCCAGCAGTTACTTCGCCGTGAAAACCGAGAGTGAGCAGTTCTTC.